These 17 T cell receptor beta chains share one sample of origin, sequenced in a study of blood T cell repertoires in COVID-19. Some clones are missing from TCRdb's copy, which holds only in-frame ones; the method was immunoSEQ multiplex PCR. The sample carries some 250,000 clones, 85% to 90% recorded once. Sequencing was performed on PBMCs or T cells enriched from blood (not recorded which). The source of these receptors is a middle-aged man who had recovered from COVID-19.

This clone was detected only once. Relative to the germline gene, one junction end is altered; a read error may explain this. The chain has TRBV12-5 and TRBJ1-2, with D hard to call. CDR3 length equals 15 residues. The germline V gene encodes CDR1 LGHNT and CDR2 FRNRAP. The CDR3, as DNA: TGTGCTAGTGGTTTGGAAAATCTGTGGAACTATAGCTACACCTTC. Residues: CASGLENLWNYSYTF.

This sequence joins TRBV11-1 and TRBJ2-5; 10 bases agree with TRBD1. With 8 bases clipped from V and 2 bases from J, the junction kept 8 bases outside the gene matches. Germline CDR1 is SGHAT and CDR2 is FQDESV (reference sequence). The CDR3 runs 15 residues. The CDR3 coding sequence is TGTGCCAGCGATCCGGGGGGACAGGGGCAAGAGACCCAGTACTTC. Protein: CASDPGGQGQETQYF.

J is TRBJ1-1 and V is TRBV5-8; D unclear. V shed 5 bases and J shed 1 base, with 12 bases lying between them. CDR1 is SGHTS and CDR2 is YDEGEE in the germline V gene. There are 14 residues in the CDR3. CDR3 bases: TGTGCCAGCAGTCTTCCCAGGAAGAACACTGAAGCTTTCTTT. Residues: CASSLPRKNTEAFF.

The chain has TRBV2 and TRBJ2-1; tentatively, D is TRBD2 (6 bases). Trimming cost V 6 bases and J 3 bases, with 6 bases left between them. CDR3 length: 12 residues. Germline V gives CDR1 SNHLY, CDR2 FYNNEI. The CDR3 DNA follows: TGTGCCAGCAGGGGACTCTACAATGAGCAGTTCTTC. Translation: CASRGLYNEQFF.

V usage is TRBV7-6 and J usage is TRBJ2-5; tentatively, D is TRBD2 (6 bases). V lost 8 bases and J 5 bases, leaving 12 bases between the germline ends. Germline assignment: CDR1 SGHVS and CDR2 FNYEAQ. The CDR3 is made up of 12 amino acids. CDR3 loop: CASSRGGETQYF. DNA for the CDR3: TGTGCCAGCTCTAGGGGAGGTGAGACCCAGTACTTC.

This clone was seen once. The chain employs TRBV6-5 and TRBJ1-3; D uncertain. The CDR3 is 11 amino acids. CDR1 is MNHEY, CDR2 SVGAGI, per germline. The ends were cut back, 8 bases at V and 3 bases at J, with 5 bases in the middle. For the CDR3, the DNA is TGTGCCAGCCTCCGTGGAAACACCATATATTTT. This encodes CASLRGNTIYF.

The DNA of the CDR3 is TGTGCCAGCAGTTACTCTCCCTACTCTGGAAACACCATATATTTT. Its protein product is CASSYSPYSGNTIYF. This chain joins TRBV6-6 and TRBJ1-3; D gene uncertain. CDR3 length equals 15 residues. The germline gives CDR1 MNHNY, CDR2 SVGAGI (reference sequence). With 0 bases removed from V and 0 bases from J, the gap between germline ends came to 6 bases.

The chain carries TRBV4-1 and TRBJ2-1; 14 nucleotides align to TRBD2. This CDR3 region has 16 residues. Trimming cost V 4 bases and J 7 bases; bases outside gene matches: 6. CDR1 MGHRA and CDR2 YSYEKL come from the germline V gene. CDR3 sequence: CASSPGLAGVANEQFF. The CDR3 nucleotides read TGCGCCAGCAGCCCGGGACTAGCGGGAGTGGCAAATGAGCAGTTCTTC.

There are a few counts of this clone. This rearrangement joins TRBV6-1 to TRBJ1-3; D unclear. The CDR3 is 14 residues long. Germline V lookup: CDR1 MNHNS, CDR2 SASEGT. The germline V and J ends were trimmed by 1 base and 2 bases, with 6 bases remaining between them. CDR3 DNA: TGTGCCAGCAGTGAAGGCAGTACTGGAAACACCATATATTTT. Its translation: CASSEGSTGNTIYF.

This clone has a handful of counts. This sequence joins TRBV7-6 and TRBJ2-7; 10 bases fit TRBD1. Germline V gives CDR1 SGHVS, CDR2 FNYEAQ. The CDR3 covers 16 residues. After removal of 1 base from V and 2 bases from J, the junction contained 5 bases not matched to a gene. For the CDR3, the DNA is TGTGCCAGCAGCTTAGGTGACAGGGGGCTACCCTACGAGCAGTACTTC. Its translation: CASSLGDRGLPYEQYF.

V usage is TRBV15 and J usage is TRBJ1-1; unclear D gene. V dropped 1 base and J dropped 1 base, with 10 bases sitting between them. The CDR3 has 15 amino acids. CDR1 and CDR2 (germline): LNHNV, YYDKDF (reference sequence). The CDR3 loop is CATSRVLAANTEAFF. Here the CDR3 DNA reads TGTGCCACCAGCAGAGTTCTGGCGGCGAACACTGAAGCTTTCTTT.

The chain is built from TRBV11-3 and TRBJ2-3; tentative D call: TRBD2 (6 bases). Germline CDR1 and CDR2: SGHNT and YENEEA. Trimming shortened V by 5 bases and J by 6 bases, and 15 bases separated the two germline ends. The CDR3 is 14 amino acids. The chain's CDR3 is CASSLRRGADTQYF. Here the CDR3 DNA reads TGTGCCAGCAGCCTAAGACGCGGGGCGGATACGCAGTATTTT. Full variable domain (outside the CDR3, taken from reference TRBV11-3 and TRBJ2-3): EAGVVQSPRYKIIEKKQPVAFWCNPISGHNTLYWYLQNLGQGPELLIRYENEEAVDDSQLPKDRFSAERLKGVDSTLKIQPAELGDSAVYLCASSLRRGADTQYFGPGTRLTVL.

The chain employs TRBV29-1 and TRBJ2-1; perhaps TRBD1 as D (5 bases). The CDR3 spans 13 residues. V dropped 4 bases and J dropped 0 bases, with 7 bases sitting between them. Germline CDR1 is SQVTM and CDR2 is ANQGSEA. CDR3 sequence reads: CSVGQNSYNEQFF. The CDR3 DNA reads as TGCAGCGTTGGACAGAACTCCTACAATGAGCAGTTCTTC.

The CDR3 nucleotides are TGCGCCAGCGGACGGGGCTACGAGCAGTACTTC. This translates into CASGRGYEQYF. This chain joins TRBV10-2 and TRBJ2-7; D possibly corresponds to TRBD2 (5 bases). The CDR3 has 11 residues. Trimming took off 8 bases at V and 3 bases at J, with 8 bases between the two ends. Looked up from germline, CDR1 is WSHSY and CDR2 is SAAADI.

This chain uses TRBV4-1 with TRBJ2-3; TRBD1 matches at 9 bases. The germline CDR1 and CDR2 sequences are MGHRA and YSYEKL. The length of the CDR3 is 15 residues. J was trimmed by 3 bases and V by 7 bases; bases with no gene match: 8. CDR3 sequence (DNA): TGCGCCAGCAACGGACAGGGGAAGATAACAGATACGCAGTATTTT. It yields the protein CASNGQGKITDTQYF.

The gene calls are TRBV5-6 and TRBJ1-2; 11 bases align to TRBD1. J gave up 5 bases and V 4 bases, and 16 bases lay outside the gene matches. Per germline, CDR1 SGHDT and CDR2 YYEEEE. The CDR3 is 18 amino acids. Written as DNA, the CDR3 is TGTGCCAGCAGCGATCTCGGACAGGGGGCGGTCAAATTATATGGCTACACCTTC. Protein: CASSDLGQGAVKLYGYTF.

J is TRBJ2-7 and V is TRBV7-2; 8 bases align to TRBD1. This CDR3 has 14 residues. V shed 4 bases and J 4 bases; nucleotides not matched to a gene: 6. CDR1 is SGHTA, CDR2 FQGNSA, per germline. The CDR3 loop reads CASSSGQGGYEQYF. CDR3 nucleotide sequence: TGTGCCAGCAGCTCCGGACAGGGTGGGTACGAGCAGTACTTC.